Below, one T cell receptor beta chain is given with its context. As yet, its antigen is unknown. This sample was included in a study of blood T cells in healthy people across ages. With 2 bases removed from V and 6 bases from J, the gap between germline ends came to 9 bases. Germline lookup yields CDR1 SGHAT and CDR2 FQNNGV. This CDR3 region has 13 residues. Points from the study as a whole: Expanded clonotype changes were possibly confounded by unknown donor CMV status. Age brought a roughly linear fall in TCR beta diversity measured per million T cells.

With a J-beta primer mix and a sample-barcoded 5' primer, a second PCR ran 7 to 11 cycles. All samples yielded 2.5 million or more CDR3-containing paired-end reads. TCRdb re-called the 5' RACE reads through MiXCR, storing one row per CDR3 protein. The sample holds around 2 million distinct CDR3 sequences; approximately 39% are singletons and the top ten take roughly 24%. The chain uses TRBV11-2 and TRBJ2-3, with D possibly being TRBD2 (5 bases). The sequenced sample was blood. This clonotype was obtained from a human donor in good health. In DNA, the CDR3 is TGTGCCAGCAGCTTATTACTAGGGGATACGCAGTATTTT. Amino acids: CASSLLLGDTQYF.